One sample yielded the 15 T cell receptor beta chains listed below, sequenced in a study of shared clonotypes between healthy human individuals. Sequencing used immunoSEQ multiplex PCR; TCRdb keeps in-frame clones, though not all of them. The data contain 2 million to 3 million clones, 85% to 95% of them singletons. Sequenced input: naive CD4+ T cells sorted from blood. The subset is: CD45RA+ positively selected. These TCRs come from a man between 18 and 35 years old in good health.

The chain links TRBV7-9 to TRBJ2-7; D unresolved. Germline V CDR1 and CDR2: SEHNR, FQNEAQ (reference sequence). V was clipped by 5 bases and J by 3 bases, with 8 bases between them. This CDR3 contains 12 residues. The CDR3 loop reads CASSPDHYEQYF. CDR3 sequence (DNA): TGTGCCAGCAGCCCTGACCACTACGAGCAGTACTTC.

This chain uses TRBV10-3 with TRBJ2-3; 10 bases align to TRBD2. Unmatched junction bases numbered 8, after V lost 4 bases and J lost 1 base. Germline CDR1 ENHRY, CDR2 SYGVKD. There are 17 residues in the CDR3. The CDR3 loop reads CAISVVASGSGTDTQYF. Written as DNA, the CDR3 is TGTGCCATCAGTGTTGTGGCTAGCGGGAGTGGCACAGATACGCAGTATTTT.

The rearrangement links TRBV5-3 to TRBJ2-7; 11 bases line up with TRBD2. TRBV5-3 is marked as an open reading frame, function uncertain. J was trimmed by 6 bases and V by 5 bases; bases with no gene match: 7. The CDR3 covers 14 residues. The CDR3 loop reads CARRPGLAGPEQYF. The CDR3, as DNA: TGTGCCAGAAGACCTGGACTAGCGGGTCCCGAGCAGTACTTC.

V and J are TRBV27 and TRBJ2-7; D gene unclear. The CDR3 loop spans 14 amino acids. V shed 2 bases and J shed 1 base, with 9 bases lying between them. CDR1 and CDR2 (germline): MNHEY, SMNVEV (reference sequence). Here the CDR3 reads CASSLGVGSYEQYF. CDR3 sequence (DNA): TGTGCCAGCAGTTTAGGGGTTGGATCCTACGAGCAGTACTTC.

The chain recombines TRBV5-1 with TRBJ2-1; TRBD2 aligns across 10 bases. In germline, CDR1 is SGHRS, CDR2 YFSETQ. The CDR3 consists of 15 residues. J gave up 4 bases and V 4 bases, and 5 bases lay outside the gene matches. The CDR3 DNA reads TGCGCCAGCAGCACTAGCGGGATAATATACAATGAGCAGTTCTTC. This codes for CASSTSGIIYNEQFF.

This chain uses TRBV6-1 with TRBJ1-3, with D unresolved. This CDR3 spans 15 amino acids. Germline V gene data show CDR1 as MNHNS and CDR2 as SASEGT. The germline V and J ends were trimmed by 2 bases and 0 bases, with 8 bases remaining between them. The CDR3 region is CASSEQAASGNTIYF. CDR3 nucleotide sequence: TGTGCCAGCAGTGAACAGGCCGCCTCTGGAAACACCATATATTTT.

V usage is TRBV7-2 and J usage is TRBJ2-4, with D tentatively TRBD2 (6 bases). V was cut by 5 bases and J by 4 bases, with 9 bases left in between. The CDR3 loop spans 13 amino acids. Germline CDR1 reads SGHTA; CDR2 reads FQGNSA. CDR3 DNA sequence: TGTGCCAGCAGCCGGCGGGGTAAAAACATTCAGTACTTC. Translating gives CASSRRGKNIQYF.

J is TRBJ1-1 and V is TRBV10-3; D might be TRBD1 (5 bases). Germline V gene sequence: CDR1 ENHRY, CDR2 SYGVKD. Trimming took 3 bases from V and 0 from J, leaving 14 bases between them. This CDR3 contains 16 residues. The CDR3 nucleotides are TGTGCCATCAGTGAAAAGGGGCAGGCTTTGAACACTGAAGCTTTCTTT. It is translated as CAISEKGQALNTEAFF.

The chain recombines TRBV4-1 with TRBJ2-7; D perhaps matches TRBD1 (5 bases). Trimming shortened V by 2 bases and J by 1 base, and 6 bases separated the two germline ends. Germline V gives CDR1 MGHRA, CDR2 YSYEKL. This CDR3 has 13 amino acids. This chain's CDR3 is CASSQRQSYEQYF. CDR3 sequence (DNA): TGCGCCAGCAGCCAAAGACAGTCCTACGAGCAGTACTTC.

The V gene is TRBV19, the J gene TRBJ1-4; the match to TRBD1 covers 8 bases. V lost 3 bases and J lost 7; bases outside the gene matches: 4. The germline CDR1 and CDR2 sequences are LNHDA and SQIVND (reference sequence). This CDR3 region has 14 residues. DNA for the CDR3: TGTGCCAGTAGTATGTCCGGGACAGGTGAAAAACTGTTTTTT. This encodes CASSMSGTGEKLFF.

The chain uses TRBV28 and TRBJ2-7; D ambiguous. The germline CDR1 and CDR2 sequences are MDHEN and SYDVKM. The CDR3 totals 13 residues. V lost 4 bases, J lost 6 bases, and 13 bases lay in between. For the CDR3, the DNA is TGTGCCAGCAGTTCCTCCCCTAACGGCGAGCAGTACTTC. It specifies CASSSSPNGEQYF.

The CDR3 nucleotides read TGTGCCAGCAGTCGGCCCGGGGGTGAGCAGTTCTTC. This gives the protein CASSRPGGEQFF. The rearrangement uses TRBV27 and TRBJ2-1, with a possible D match to TRBD2 (6 bases). The V end lost 5 bases, the J end lost 9 bases, and 11 bases lay between the germline ends. The CDR3 is 12 amino acids. Germline values: CDR1 MNHEY, CDR2 SMNVEV (reference sequence).

The V call is TRBV29-1, the J call TRBJ2-7; D perhaps matches TRBD1 (5 bases). Trimming took 5 bases from V and 4 from J, leaving 12 bases between them. This CDR3 is 12 amino acids long. Germline V lookup: CDR1 SQVTM, CDR2 ANQGSEA. The CDR3 here is CSVSGSTYEQYF. CDR3 nucleotide sequence: TGCAGCGTTTCAGGGTCAACTTACGAGCAGTACTTC.

This clone was seen only once. The chain carries TRBV19 and TRBJ1-4, with unresolved D. Germline V gene sequence: CDR1 LNHDA, CDR2 SQIVND (reference sequence). The CDR3 extends over 14 amino acids. V was pared by 5 bases and J by 8 bases, with 15 bases between. CDR3 protein: CASSSHNMGEKLFF. CDR3 nucleotide sequence: TGTGCCAGTAGTTCACACAACATGGGAGAAAAACTGTTTTTT.

This clone showed up just once. This chain connects TRBV7-9 to TRBJ1-1, with D unclear. The CDR3 loop spans 15 amino acids. The germline V and J ends were trimmed by 1 base and 4 bases, with 13 bases remaining between them. Germline V gives CDR1 SEHNR, CDR2 FQNEAQ (reference sequence). In nucleotides, the CDR3 is TGTGCCAGCAGCTTAGATCGAGGGCTGAGCACTGAAGCTTTCTTT. Translation gives CASSLDRGLSTEAFF.